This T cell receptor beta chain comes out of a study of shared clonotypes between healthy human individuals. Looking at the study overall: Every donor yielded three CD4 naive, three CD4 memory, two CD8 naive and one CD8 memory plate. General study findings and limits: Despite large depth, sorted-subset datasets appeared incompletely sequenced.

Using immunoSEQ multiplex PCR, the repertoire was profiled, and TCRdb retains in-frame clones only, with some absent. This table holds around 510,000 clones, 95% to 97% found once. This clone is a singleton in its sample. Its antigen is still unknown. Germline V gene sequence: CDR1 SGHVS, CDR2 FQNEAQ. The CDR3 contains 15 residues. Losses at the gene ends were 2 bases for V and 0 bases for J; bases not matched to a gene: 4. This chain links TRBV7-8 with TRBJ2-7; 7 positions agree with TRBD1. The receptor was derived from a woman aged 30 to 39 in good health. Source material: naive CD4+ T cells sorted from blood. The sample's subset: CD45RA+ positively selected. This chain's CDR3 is CASSLIGTDSYEQYF. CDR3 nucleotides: TGTGCCAGCAGCTTAATCGGGACAGACTCCTACGAGCAGTACTTC. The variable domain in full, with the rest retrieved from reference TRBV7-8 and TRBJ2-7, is GAGVSQSPRYKVAKRGQDVALRCDPISGHVSLFWYQQALGQGPEFLTYFQNEAQLDKSGLPSDRFFAERPEGSVSTLKIQRTQQEDSAVYLCASSLIGTDSYEQYFGPGTRLTVT.